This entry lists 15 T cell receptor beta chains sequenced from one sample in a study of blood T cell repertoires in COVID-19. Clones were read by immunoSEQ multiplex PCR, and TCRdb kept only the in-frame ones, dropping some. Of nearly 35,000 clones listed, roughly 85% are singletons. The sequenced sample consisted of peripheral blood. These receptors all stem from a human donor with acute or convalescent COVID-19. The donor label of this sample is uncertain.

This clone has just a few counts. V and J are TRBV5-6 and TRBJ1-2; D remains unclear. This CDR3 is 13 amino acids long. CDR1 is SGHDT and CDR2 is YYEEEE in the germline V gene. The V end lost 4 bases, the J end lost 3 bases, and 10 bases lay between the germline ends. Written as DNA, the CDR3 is TGTGCCAGCAGCCCTGGGCCCGACTATGGCTACACCTTC. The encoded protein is CASSPGPDYGYTF. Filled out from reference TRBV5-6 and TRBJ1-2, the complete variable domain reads DAGVTQSPTHLIKTRGQQVTLRCSPKSGHDTVSWYQQALGQGPQFIFQYYEEEERQRGNFPDRFSGHQFPNYSSELNVNALLLGDSALYLCASSPGPDYGYTFGSGTRLTVV.

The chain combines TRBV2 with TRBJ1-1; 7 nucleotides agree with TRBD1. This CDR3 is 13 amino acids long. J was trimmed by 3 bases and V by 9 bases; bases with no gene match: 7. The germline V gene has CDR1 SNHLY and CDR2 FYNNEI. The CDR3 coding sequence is TGTGCCAGTGTGAAGGGGGCCGACACTGAAGCTTTCTTT. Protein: CASVKGADTEAFF.

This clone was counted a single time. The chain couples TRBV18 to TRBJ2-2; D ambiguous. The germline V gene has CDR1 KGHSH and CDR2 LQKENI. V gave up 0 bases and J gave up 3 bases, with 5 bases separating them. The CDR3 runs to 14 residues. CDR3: CASSPPSDTGELFF. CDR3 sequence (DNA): TGTGCCAGCTCACCACCATCTGACACCGGGGAGCTGTTTTTT.

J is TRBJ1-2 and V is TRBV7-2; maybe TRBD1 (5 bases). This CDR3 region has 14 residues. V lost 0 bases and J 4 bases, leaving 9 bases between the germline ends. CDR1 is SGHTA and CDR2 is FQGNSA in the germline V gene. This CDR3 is CASSLAIQGYGYTF. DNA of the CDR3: TGTGCCAGCAGCTTAGCTATCCAGGGCTATGGCTACACCTTC.

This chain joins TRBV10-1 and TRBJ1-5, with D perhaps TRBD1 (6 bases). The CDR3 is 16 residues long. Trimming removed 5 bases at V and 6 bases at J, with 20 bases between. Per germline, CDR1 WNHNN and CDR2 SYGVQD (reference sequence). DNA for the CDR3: TGCGCCAGCAGTACGAGACAGGTATCCCCAGGTCAGCCCCAGCATTTT. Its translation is CASSTRQVSPGQPQHF.

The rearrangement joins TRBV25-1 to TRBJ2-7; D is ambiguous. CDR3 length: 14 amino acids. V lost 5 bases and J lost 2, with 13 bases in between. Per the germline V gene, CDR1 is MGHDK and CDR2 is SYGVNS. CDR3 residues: CASSSTAATYEQYF. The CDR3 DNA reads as TGTGCCAGCAGTTCTACAGCCGCTACCTACGAGCAGTACTTC.

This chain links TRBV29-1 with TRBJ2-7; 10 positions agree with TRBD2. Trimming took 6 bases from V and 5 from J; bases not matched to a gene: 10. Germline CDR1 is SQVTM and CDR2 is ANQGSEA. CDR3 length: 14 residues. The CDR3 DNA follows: TGCAGCGTAATCTTTAGCGGGAGGTTCGACGAGCAGTACTTC. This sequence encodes CSVIFSGRFDEQYF.

For the CDR3, the DNA is TGTGCCATCAGTGAAGGGGACAGCTTTTACGAGCAGTACTTC. This translates into CAISEGDSFYEQYF. V is TRBV10-3 and J is TRBJ2-7; 7 nucleotides line up with TRBD1. Germline V lookup: CDR1 ENHRY, CDR2 SYGVKD. V was pared by 3 bases and J by 4 bases, with 6 bases of the junction left unmatched. This CDR3 spans 14 amino acids.

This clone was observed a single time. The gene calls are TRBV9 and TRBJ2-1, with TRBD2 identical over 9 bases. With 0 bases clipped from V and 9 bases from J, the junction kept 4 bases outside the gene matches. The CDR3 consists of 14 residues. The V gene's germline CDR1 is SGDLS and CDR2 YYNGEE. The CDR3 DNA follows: TGTGCCAGCAGCGTAGAGGGCGGGAGGGCTGAGCAGTTCTTC. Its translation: CASSVEGGRAEQFF.

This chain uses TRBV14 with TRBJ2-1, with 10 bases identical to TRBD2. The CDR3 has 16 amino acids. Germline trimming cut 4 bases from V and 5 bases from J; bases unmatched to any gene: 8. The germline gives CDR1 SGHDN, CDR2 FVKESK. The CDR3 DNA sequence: TGTGCCAGCAGCCCCGGGACTAGCGCGGGGCACAATGAGCAGTTCTTC. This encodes CASSPGTSAGHNEQFF.

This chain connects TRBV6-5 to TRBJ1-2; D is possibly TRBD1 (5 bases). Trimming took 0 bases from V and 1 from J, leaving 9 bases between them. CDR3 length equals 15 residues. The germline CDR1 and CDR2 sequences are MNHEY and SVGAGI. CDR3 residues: CASSYSGANNYGYTF. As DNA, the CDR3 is TGTGCCAGCAGTTACTCAGGGGCCAATAACTATGGCTACACCTTC.

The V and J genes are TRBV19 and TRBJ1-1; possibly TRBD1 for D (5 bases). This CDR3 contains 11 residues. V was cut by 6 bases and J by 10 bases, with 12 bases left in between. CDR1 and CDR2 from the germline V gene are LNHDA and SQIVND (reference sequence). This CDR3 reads CASRGEMRAFF. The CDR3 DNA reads TGTGCCAGTAGAGGGGAAATGAGAGCTTTCTTT.

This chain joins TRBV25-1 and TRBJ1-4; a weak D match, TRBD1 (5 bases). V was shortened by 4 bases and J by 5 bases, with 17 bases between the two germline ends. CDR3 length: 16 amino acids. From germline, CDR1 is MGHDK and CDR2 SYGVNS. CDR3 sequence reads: CASSVGLSQGNEKLFF. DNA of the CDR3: TGTGCCAGCAGTGTTGGTTTATCGCAGGGAAATGAAAAACTGTTTTTT.

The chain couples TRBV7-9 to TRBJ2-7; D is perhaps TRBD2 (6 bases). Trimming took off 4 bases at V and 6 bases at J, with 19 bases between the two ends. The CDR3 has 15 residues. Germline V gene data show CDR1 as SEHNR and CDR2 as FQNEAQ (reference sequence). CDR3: CASSWAGAGTSEQYF. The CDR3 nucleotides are TGTGCCAGCAGCTGGGCCGGTGCGGGAACCTCCGAGCAGTACTTC.

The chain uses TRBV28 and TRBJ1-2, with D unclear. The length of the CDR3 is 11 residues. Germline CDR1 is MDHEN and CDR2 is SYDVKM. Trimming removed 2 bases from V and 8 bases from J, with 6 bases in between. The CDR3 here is CASSLGEGYTF. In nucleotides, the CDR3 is TGTGCCAGCAGTTTAGGAGAAGGCTACACCTTC.